The 15 T cell receptor beta chains given below trace back to one sample, sequenced in a study of breast tumors, draining lymph nodes, adjacent tissues (dated by TCRdb to 2016 to 2017). The axillary draining lymph nodes of breast cancer patients were the source of the lymph node samples. Libraries were made using multiplex PCR. TCRdb names Illumina HiSeq 2000 as the instrument used. TCRdb handled the public reads itself, with Q25 trimming in fastp and clone calling in MiXCR, and kept productive beta chains. Every CDR3 protein is listed once, alongside the most common genes and DNA of its rows. Present in this sample are 85,000 to 130,000 distinct CDR3 sequences, 21% of which were seen just once. Approximately 1.3% of the sample comes from the top ten. Sequencing was carried out using axillary lymph node tissue. These receptors all come from a female donor with breast cancer. Some clones in this sample may be carry-over from other donors' samples.

This clonotype was seen at least ten times. The V and J genes are TRBV5-1 and TRBJ2-2, with 9 bases identical to TRBD1. The J segment lost 8 bases and the V segment lost 2 bases, leaving 10 bases of the junction unmatched. CDR1 SGHRS and CDR2 YFSETQ come from the germline V gene. This CDR3 comprises 16 residues. The CDR3 DNA sequence: TGCGCCAGCAGCTTCGGGGGACAGGGAAATCCGGGGGAGCTGTTTTTT. This gives the protein CASSFGGQGNPGELFF. The full variable domain, its missing parts supplied by reference TRBV5-1 and TRBJ2-2, is KAGVTQTPRYLIKTRGQQVTLSCSPISGHRSVSWYQQTPGQGLQFLFEYFSETQRNKGNFPGRFSGRQFSNSRSEMNVSTLELGDSALYLCASSFGGQGNPGELFFGEGSRLTVL.

With regard to this clonotype: This may be a read error: a much more frequent sequence differs by one nucleotide. The chain combines TRBV29-1 with TRBJ2-3; no definite D call. Germline CDR1 SQVTM, CDR2 ANQGSEA. The CDR3 is made up of 11 amino acids. Trimming left V 4 bases short and J 4 bases short, with 6 bases between. This chain's CDR3 is CSVALADTQYF. In DNA form, the CDR3 reads TGCAGCGTTGCACTCGCAGATACGCAGTATTTT.

Comments on this clonotype: This may stem from a read error, because a much larger clone lies one nucleotide away. Because the CDR3's place on the DNA is in doubt, the DNA is left out and the CDR3 is given as listed by TCRdb. The chain joins TRBV27 to TRBJ2-1; TRBD2, as called in the table, went unchecked against the DNA. Looked up from germline, CDR1 is MNHEY and CDR2 is SMNVEV (reference sequence). The CDR3 spans 19 residues, counting both ends. The CDR3 loop reads CASSPLRVASGSFHNEQLF.

This clonotype came up many times. The chain carries TRBV19 and TRBJ2-1; 16 positions agree with TRBD2. Germline CDR1 LNHDA, CDR2 SQIVND (reference sequence). The CDR3 is 20 residues long. Trimming cost V 2 bases and J 7 bases; bases outside gene matches: 14. The CDR3 reads CASSIYSYPGLAGGRNEQFF. The CDR3 region has the DNA TGTGCCAGTAGTATATACTCTTATCCGGGACTAGCGGGAGGGAGGAATGAGCAGTTCTTC.

The table lists this clonotype with a count of one. A much bigger clone sits one base away, suggesting this may be a read error. The CDR3 loop reads CASGIPGQGGEKLFF. The CDR3 DNA reads TGTGCCAGCGGCATACCGGGACAGGGGGGTGAAAAACTGTTTTTT. This chain links TRBV5-6 with TRBJ1-4; 11 bases align to TRBD1. The ends lost 7 bases at V and 7 bases at J; junction bases unmatched: 9. Germline CDR1 SGHDT, CDR2 YYEEEE. This CDR3 region has 15 residues.

This clonotype was counted ten times or more. The J gene is TRBJ2-2, the V gene TRBV20-1; TRBD2 is a possible D gene (5 bases). This CDR3 is built from 15 residues. Germline V gives CDR1 DFQATT, CDR2 SNEGSKA (reference sequence). Trimming removed 1 base from V and 2 bases from J, with 11 bases in between. CDR3 bases: TGCAGTGCTAGAGCTACTGACTATAACACCGGGGAGCTGTTTTTT. Residues: CSARATDYNTGELFF.

This clonotype was seen repeatedly, ten times or more. This chain links TRBV20-1 with TRBJ2-5; 13 bases match TRBD2. V was clipped by 2 bases and J by 5 bases; unmatched bases: 8. CDR1 DFQATT and CDR2 SNEGSKA come from the germline V gene (reference sequence). The CDR3 runs to 16 residues. The CDR3 bases are TGCAGTGCTAGACCTACTAGCGGGAGGGCCCGGGAGACCCAGTACTTC. Its protein product is CSARPTSGRARETQYF.

About this clonotype itself: This could be a read error, since a much larger clone is one nucleotide away. This chain connects TRBV18 to TRBJ2-7; D is ambiguous. This CDR3 spans 12 amino acids. Germline-derived CDR1 and CDR2 are KGHSH and LQKENI. CDR3 loop: CAGSPQDLEQYF. CDR3 in DNA: TGTGCCGGCTCACCGCAGGATTTGGAGCAGTACTTC.

The CDR3: CASSLGFGSPLHF. Here the CDR3 DNA reads TGTGCCAGCAGCTTAGGTTTTGGTTCACCCCTCCACTTT. The genes are TRBV7-2 and TRBJ1-6; D unresolved. This CDR3 is 13 amino acids long. CDR1 and CDR2 from the germline V gene are SGHTA and FQGNSA. V was clipped by 1 base and J by 9 bases, with 7 bases between them.

As regards this clonotype: A much bigger clone sits one base away, suggesting this may be a read error. This likely comes from a read error, as the CDR3 has no conserved phenylalanine or tryptophan at its end. The chain joins TRBV3-1 to TRBJ2-1; weak D call: TRBD1 (6 bases). This CDR3 has 13 residues. In germline, CDR1 is LGHDT, CDR2 YNNKEL (reference sequence). The V gene lost 3 bases and the J gene lost 5 bases, with 8 bases spanning the gap. CDR3 nucleotide sequence: TGTGCCAGCAGCCAGGGACATAACAATGAGCAGTTCCTC. Protein product: CASSQGHNNEQFL.

This clonotype was found many times. The V gene is TRBV4-1, the J gene TRBJ1-4, with unresolved D. Germline-derived CDR1 and CDR2 are MGHRA and YSYEKL. V gave up 1 base and J gave up 13 bases, with 10 bases separating them. The CDR3 covers 12 residues. The CDR3: CASSQVRGSLFF. The CDR3 DNA is TGCGCCAGCAGCCAAGTCCGGGGTTCACTGTTTTTT.

This chain links TRBV2 with TRBJ2-2; TRBD2 matches 7 bases. The V gene end was trimmed by 3 bases and the J gene end by 2 bases; junction bases not matched to a gene: 3. This CDR3 spans 15 amino acids. Germline V gene data show CDR1 as SNHLY and CDR2 as FYNNEI. The chain's CDR3 is CASSERGTNTGELFF. In DNA, the CDR3 is TGTGCCAGCAGTGAGCGGGGGACTAACACCGGGGAGCTGTTTTTT.

The CDR3 DNA sequence: TGTGCCAGCTCACCGCCGGACAGGGGTCGATCTAACTATGGCTACACCTTC. It translates to CASSPPDRGRSNYGYTF. V is TRBV18 and J is TRBJ1-2; 9 positions agree with TRBD1. The germline CDR1 and CDR2 sequences are KGHSH and LQKENI. J gave up 0 bases and V 3 bases, and 8 bases lay outside the gene matches. The CDR3 spans 17 residues.

This clonotype was seen many times. The V gene is TRBV5-5, the J gene TRBJ2-1; a weak D match, TRBD2 (6 bases). The CDR3 has 16 amino acids. V lost 0 bases and J lost 3, with 13 bases in between. Germline lookup yields CDR1 SGHKS and CDR2 YYEKEE (reference sequence). As DNA, the CDR3 is TGTGCCAGCAGCTTGGTGGTAGCGGTAGTCTACAATGAGCAGTTCTTC. Amino acids: CASSLVVAVVYNEQFF.

Regarding this clonotype: An end of the junction does not agree with germline; a read error may underlie this. The gene calls are TRBV3-1 and TRBJ2-3; TRBD2 agrees at 10 bases. The CDR3 has 18 amino acids. Germline lookup yields CDR1 LGHDT and CDR2 YNNKEL (reference sequence). CDR3 loop: CASSRDPILAGFTDTRYF. The CDR3, as DNA: TGTGCCAGCAGCCGGGATCCGATACTAGCGGGATTCACAGATACGCGGTATTTT.